This T cell receptor beta chain was recorded in a study of blood T cell repertoires in COVID-19. At the level of the study: Whether acute or convalescent, the COVID-19 samples came from the United States, Italy and Spain. T cells, B-cell-depleted T cells, or PBMCs provided the cDNA or gDNA that served as material.

Repertoires were generated with immunoSEQ multiplex PCR, while TCRdb's copy carries only in-frame clones and drops some. The data show around 450,000 clones, about nine tenths seen once. The germline V gene encodes CDR1 LNHDA and CDR2 SQIVND (reference sequence). CDR3 size: 14 residues. Trimming shortened V by 6 bases and J by 8 bases, and 19 bases separated the two germline ends. Before being deemed recovered, Cohort 3 donors had two negative PCRs, clearance, or symptom resolution. The V and J genes are TRBV19 and TRBJ1-1, with a tentative D call TRBD1 (6 bases). Input material: PBMCs or T cells enriched from blood (not recorded which). The source of this sequence is a young man who had recovered from COVID-19. CDR3 loop: CASSPQGRSAEAFF. CDR3 sequence (DNA): TGTGCCAGTAGCCCACAGGGTAGGTCCGCAGAAGCTTTCTTT.